This T cell receptor beta chain was sequenced for a study of blood T cell repertoires in COVID-19. Study at large: Italy, Spain and the United States were the sources of the convalescent and acute COVID-19 samples.

CDR1 and CDR2 (germline): MGHDK, SYGVNS. V lost 3 bases to trimming and J lost 4 bases; unmatched junction nucleotides: 3. This CDR3 has 14 residues. Source study methods: Reference gene primer amplification gave nucleated cell count estimates. TCRdb's table, derived via immunoSEQ multiplex PCR, lists solely in-frame clones and lacks some. V, J and clone size are taken as reported in that table, and D and trimming were inferred from the DNA itself. The data contain 210,000 or so clones, around 90% of them singletons. This chain joins TRBV25-1 and TRBJ1-5; 7 positions match TRBD1. The material sequenced was peripheral blood. The TCR was taken from a man between 18 and 35 years old with active or convalescent COVID-19. CDR3 region: CASSETGWNQPQHF. CDR3 nucleotide sequence: TGTGCCAGCAGTGAGACAGGGTGGAATCAGCCCCAGCATTTT.